This T cell receptor (beta chain) appears in the sequencing data of a study of identical twins. A universal primer site came from template switching; cDNA carried unique molecular identifiers. Via MiXCR, TCRdb re-called the 5' RACE reads, giving one row per CDR3 protein. The sample lists a few hundred thousand distinct CDR3 sequences, about a fifth occurring once. General study findings and limits: Rather than following the same donors, the conclusions depended on cross-sectional statistical analysis. Fewer insertions characterized abundant cord blood beta clonotypes, whereas memory repertoires showed none.

Donors were all healthy Caucasians. This clonotype was found many times. Its antigen is undetermined. The clonotype was recovered from a middle-aged man in good health. The sequencing sample was made of naive T cells sorted from blood.

This CDR3 is CASTRQGSYEQYF. The DNA for the CDR3 is TGTGCCAGCACTCGGCAGGGGTCTTACGAGCAGTACTTC. The rearrangement links TRBV6-1 to TRBJ2-7; weak D call: TRBD1 (6 bases). Per the germline V gene, CDR1 is MNHNS and CDR2 is SASEGT. The CDR3 contains 13 residues. The germline V and J ends were trimmed by 7 bases and 4 bases, with 14 bases remaining between them.